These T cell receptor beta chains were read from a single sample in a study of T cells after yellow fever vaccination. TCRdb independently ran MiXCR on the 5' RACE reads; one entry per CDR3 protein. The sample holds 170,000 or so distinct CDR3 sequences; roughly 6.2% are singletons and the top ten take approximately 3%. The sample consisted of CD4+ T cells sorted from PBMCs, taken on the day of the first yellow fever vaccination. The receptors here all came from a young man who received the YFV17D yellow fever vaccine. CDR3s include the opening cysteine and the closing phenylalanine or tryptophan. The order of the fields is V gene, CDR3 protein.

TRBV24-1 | CATSQSGTGRGDEQFF
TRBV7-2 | CASSLARVGQFF
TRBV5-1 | CASSWGLVNEQFF
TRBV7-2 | CASSLERVENGGELFF
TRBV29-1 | CSVEPRREGGTDTQYF
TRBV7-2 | CASSRYETGEQFF
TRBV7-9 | CASSLGLGSGFGHEQFF
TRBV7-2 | CASSLDGGGAREQFF
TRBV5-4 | CASSSKRGEGFYNEQFF
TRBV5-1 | CASSLGGKGVAAFF
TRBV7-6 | CASSSPRGLAGALGETQYF
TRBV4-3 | CASSQGGPGSYGYTF
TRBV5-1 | CASSLVGTSGTNEQFF
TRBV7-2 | CASSPMGRYSPLHF
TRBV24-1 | CATSDWTGGRDPADTQYF
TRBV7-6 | CASSWDRARNSPLHF
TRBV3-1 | CASSPLAGGLTSTDTQYF
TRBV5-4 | CASSLRADLTGELFF
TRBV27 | CASSPSPRASGETQYF
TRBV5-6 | CASSLSPNTQYF
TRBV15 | CATSRAGQGSSGANVLTF
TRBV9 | CASSVGGGRVGETQYF
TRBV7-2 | CASSYTTGSGEQFF
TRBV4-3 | CASRPDSSNTGELFF
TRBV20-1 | CSARQDRTDTQYF
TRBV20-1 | CSAGTSGDQETQYF
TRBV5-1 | CAAGTSGSSTDTQYF
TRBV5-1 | CASSSQGWGTEAFF
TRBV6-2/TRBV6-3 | CASSYRFGTDTQYF